This T cell receptor beta chain was profiled in a study of metastatic and nonmetastatic thyroid tumors. Study-wide results and caveats: The reported finding was significantly higher TCR beta diversity in malignant thyroid tumors relative to benign nodules, in blood and tumor.

Points on this clone: Its specificity is unknown.

Germline-derived CDR1 and CDR2 are LGHNA and YNFKEQ. The CDR3 runs 17 residues. V was clipped by 3 bases and J by 7 bases; unmatched bases: 9. All patients were untreated before thyroid surgery. TCRdb re-called clones from the PCR reads using MiXCR. The sample records over 50,000 clones, almost 30% being singletons. The receptor was derived from a female donor with papillary thyroid cancer or a benign thyroid nodule (not recorded which). Some clones in this sample may be carry-over from other donors' samples. The sequenced sample consisted of blood. This chain connects TRBV4-2 to TRBJ2-1, with 13 bases lining up with TRBD2. The CDR3 sequence is CASSHGTSGNRRNEQFF. CDR3 sequence (DNA): TGTGCCAGCAGCCACGGGACTAGCGGGAATAGGCGAAATGAGCAGTTCTTC.